This T cell receptor beta chain was sequenced in a study of glioma-infiltrating T cells listed by TCRdb under 2016. About the study as a whole: Glioma tissue, non-neoplastic brain tissue and matched peripheral blood mononuclear cells were used as sources from which TCR alpha- and beta-chain repertoires were sequenced. To measure divergence between tissue and blood T-cell populations, each tissue-infiltrating repertoire was compared with the peripheral blood repertoire of the same patient. Three low-grade glioma patients, fewer than 10 primary glioblastoma patients, and three non-glioma patients who contributed non-neoplastic brain tissue made up the paired cohort. On the study overall, not on this receptor specifically: In non-neoplastic patients, VJ-independent divergence between tissue and blood fell below expectation, whereas in all gliomas, and especially in low-grade gliomas, the divergence rose above expectation. Very few CDR3 sequences were shared between tissue and blood, attributed to high CDR3 diversity and limited sampling. Group comparisons were based on small numbers of patients: three non-neoplastic, three low-grade glioma and about 8 glioblastoma patients.

Per the germline V gene, ENHRY is the CDR1 and SYGVKD is the CDR2. The CDR3 covers 13 residues, taking in both the cysteine and the phenylalanine. The CDR3 DNA has 39 bases and is translated from base 1. The germline V and J ends show losses of 10 bases and 4 bases respectively, and no gene match explains 4 bases of the junction. This clonotype occurred many times. Its antigen is not yet known. No base qualities exist here, and no much larger clone lies one base off it. The iRepertoire nested amplicon-rescue multiplex PCR (arm-PCR) platform was used to amplify TCR alpha and beta CDR3 regions from RNA. The input for one-step reverse transcription and amplification was roughly 90-450 ng of either tissue mRNA or PBMC total RNA. Following bead purification, Illumina adapters were added by a secondary multiplex PCR, and the libraries were gel-purified between 200 and 400 bp. Internal 6-nucleotide barcodes were carried by the libraries and were used for demultiplexing. Sequencing of libraries was performed on an Illumina MiSeq with 2x220 or 2x250 nucleotide paired-end reads. The original methods were these. FLASH 1.2.11 was used to merge paired reads, and BWA-MEM then aligned the reads to the GRCh37 human genome before TRA and TRB reads were extracted. For V and J assignment, an IMGT-derived reference of cassette sequences and CDR3 motifs that included pseudogenes was used. Reads were translated in three frames, and productive CDR3s were defined by a C…FGXG motif without stop codons. Clonotypes were defined as unique combinations of V-J cassette pair and CDR3 amino acid sequence. Hamming distance filtering was applied to reads, with thresholds set by the sequence error rate of each sample in mapped regions. TCRdb trimmed the raw reads at Q25, called clones with MiXCR and kept productive beta chains. Every distinct CDR3 protein forms one entry, paired with its most common genes and DNA. What appears here as the V and J calls and clone size reflects TCRdb's work, not the paper's. This sample gives about 130,000 distinct CDR3 sequences in total; 20% to 25% of them show up just once. The ten largest clonotypes hold about 16% of the sample.

The receptor's source is a human donor with low-grade glioma or glioblastoma, undergoing nonglioma brain surgery, or in good health (not recorded which). Sequenced sample: glioma tissue, nonneoplastic brain tissue, or PBMCs (not recorded which). The chain is made from TRBV10-3 and TRBJ2-1; 10 middle bases align to TRBD2. DNA sequence: TGTGCCAGCCGGACTAGCGGTTACAATGAGCAGTTCTTC. Translated, it gives CASRTSGYNEQFF.